The sequence of this T cell receptor beta chain was determined in a study of naive and memory T cell subsets. Findings and limits, study-wide: TCR abundance followed a power law differing between naive and memory subsets. Naive repertoires, especially CD8, held a few larger clonotypes, possibly memory cells re-expressing CD45RA.

From the second PCR step, alpha and beta chains were amplified apart. In its sample, this clonotype was seen a few times. The antigen remains unidentified. Trimming removed 0 bases at V and 3 bases at J, with 9 bases between. The CDR3 has 14 residues. Germline values: CDR1 SGHNT, CDR2 YYREEE (reference sequence). The beta constant-region primer was an equimolar mix of two oligonucleotides covering TRBC1 and TRBC2. Nested alpha and beta constant-region primers with the SP2 primer drove four PCR rounds on ligated cDNA. TCRdb ran MiXCR on the UMI-ligation and nested PCR reads and lists one entry per CDR3 protein. This sample has roughly 99,000 distinct CDR3 sequences; 10% to 12% occur once, and the top ten carry 0.13%.

This clonotype was obtained from a human donor in good health. The rearrangement uses TRBV5-4 and TRBJ1-1; D gene ambiguous. Sample: naive CD4+ T cells from blood. The CDR3 protein is CASSLEAGDTEAFF. CDR3 in DNA: TGTGCCAGCAGCTTGGAGGCTGGGGACACTGAAGCTTTCTTT.